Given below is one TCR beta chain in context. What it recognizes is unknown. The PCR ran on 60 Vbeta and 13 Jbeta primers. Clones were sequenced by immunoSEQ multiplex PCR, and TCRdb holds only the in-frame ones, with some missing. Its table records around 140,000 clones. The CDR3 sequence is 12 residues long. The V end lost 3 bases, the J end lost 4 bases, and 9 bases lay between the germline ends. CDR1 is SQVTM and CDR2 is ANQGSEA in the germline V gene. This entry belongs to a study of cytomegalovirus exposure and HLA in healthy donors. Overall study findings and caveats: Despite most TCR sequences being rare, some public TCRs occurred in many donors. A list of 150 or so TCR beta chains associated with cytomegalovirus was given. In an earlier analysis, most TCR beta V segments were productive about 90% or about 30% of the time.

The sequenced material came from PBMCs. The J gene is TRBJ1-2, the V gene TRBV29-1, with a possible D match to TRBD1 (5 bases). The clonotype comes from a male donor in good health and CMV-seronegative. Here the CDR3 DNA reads TGCAGCGTTGATATAAGGGGCTATGGCTACACCTTC. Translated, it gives CSVDIRGYGYTF.